The 10 T cell receptor beta chains in this list originate from one sample, sequenced in a study of cytomegalovirus exposure and HLA in healthy donors. Primers included in the PCR were 60 Vbeta and 13 Jbeta primers. TCRdb's copy holds only in-frame clones and misses some; the assay was immunoSEQ multiplex PCR. The repertoire holds around 200,000 clones, with more than 65% as singletons. Specimen: PBMCs. The receptors were sampled from a man aged 50-59 years in good health and CMV-seronegative.

J is TRBJ1-1 and V is TRBV7-8; 7 bases fit TRBD1. The CDR3 contains 15 residues. Germline CDR1 reads SGHVS; CDR2 reads FQNEAQ. V shed 5 bases and J 0 bases; nucleotides not matched to a gene: 6. The CDR3 sequence is CASSRTGAMNTEAFF. In DNA, the CDR3 is TGTGCCAGCAGCCGGACAGGCGCAATGAACACTGAAGCTTTCTTT. The full variable domain, in which reference TRBV7-8 and TRBJ1-1 provide the parts outside the CDR3, is GAGVSQSPRYKVAKRGQDVALRCDPISGHVSLFWYQQALGQGPEFLTYFQNEAQLDKSGLPSDRFFAERPEGSVSTLKIQRTQQEDSAVYLCASSRTGAMNTEAFFGQGTRLTVV.

The table lists this clone with a few counts. As DNA, the CDR3 is TGTGCCAGCAGCAACCGACAGCTGAACACTGAAGCTTTCTTT. It yields the protein CASSNRQLNTEAFF. This chain joins TRBV11-1 and TRBJ1-1, with D maybe TRBD1 (5 bases). Trimming cost V 5 bases and J 0 bases, with 10 bases left between them. Germline values: CDR1 SGHAT, CDR2 FQDESV (reference sequence). The CDR3 covers 14 residues.

This clone has a single count. One junction end disagrees with the germline gene, perhaps due to a read error. The chain couples TRBV2 to TRBJ2-1; 9 bases align to TRBD2. In germline, CDR1 is SNHLY, CDR2 FYNNEI. This CDR3 is 13 amino acids long. This chain's CDR3 is CASKTSGYSEQFF. Here the CDR3 DNA reads TGTGCCAGCAAGACTAGCGGATACAGTGAGCAGTTCTTC. Supplemented by reference TRBV2 and TRBJ2-1, the full variable domain reads EPEVTQTPSHQVTQMGQEVILRCVPISNHLYFYWYRQILGQKVEFLVSFYNNEISEKSEIFDDQFSVERPDGSNFTLKIRSTKLEDSAMYFCASKTSGYSEQFFGPGTRLTVL.

The CDR3 region has the DNA TGTGCCAGCAGTTACTCGGGCGTAAATGAAGCTTTCTTT. Amino acids: CASSYSGVNEAFF. The V and J genes are TRBV6-6 and TRBJ1-1; D uncertain. Germline CDR1 reads MNHNY; CDR2 reads SVGAGI (reference sequence). V was trimmed by 0 bases and J by 7 bases, leaving 9 bases between them. This CDR3 is 13 amino acids long.

The rearrangement uses TRBV19 and TRBJ2-2; 11 bases map to TRBD2. Germline V gene lookup returns CDR1 LNHDA and CDR2 SQIVND (reference sequence). Losses at the gene ends were 4 bases for V and 1 base for J; bases not matched to a gene: 11. This CDR3 contains 19 residues. The CDR3 nucleotides are TGTGCCAGTAGTACTGGGACTAGCGGCAGATTTCGGAACACCGGGGAGCTGTTTTTT. Translation: CASSTGTSGRFRNTGELFF. Looking up the rest from reference TRBV19 and TRBJ2-2 gives the full variable domain: DGGITQSPKYLFRKEGQNVTLSCEQNLNHDAMYWYRQDPGQGLRLIYYSQIVNDFQKGDIAEGYSVSREKKESFPLTVTSAQKNPTAFYLCASSTGTSGRFRNTGELFFGEGSRLTVL.

In regard to this clone: Relative to the germline gene, one junction end is altered; a read error may explain this. The chain couples TRBV14 to TRBJ2-5; D gene ambiguous. Germline lookup yields CDR1 SGHDN and CDR2 FVKESK. CDR3 length equals 13 residues. CDR3 amino acids: CASGHPLGETQYF. The CDR3 nucleotides read TGTGCCAGCGGCCACCCCCTTGGCGAGACCCAGTACTTC. Filled out from reference TRBV14 and TRBJ2-5, the complete variable domain reads EAGVTQFPSHSVIEKGQTVTLRCDPISGHDNLYWYRRVMGKEIKFLLHFVKESKQDESGMPNNRFLAERTGGTYSTLKVQPAELEDSGVYFCASGHPLGETQYFGPGTRLLVL.

There are a few counts of this clone. The V call is TRBV6-5, the J call TRBJ2-5; 8 bases are a match to TRBD2. V lost 7 bases to trimming and J lost 0 bases; unmatched junction nucleotides: 7. This CDR3 contains 15 residues. Germline V lookup: CDR1 MNHEY, CDR2 SVGAGI. This chain's CDR3 is CASKPGGGYQETQYF. The DNA for the CDR3 is TGTGCCAGCAAACCGGGAGGGGGGTACCAAGAGACCCAGTACTTC.

The chain uses TRBV5-1 and TRBJ2-5; 9 bases match TRBD2. Trimming at V came to 5 bases and at J to 3 bases, leaving 8 bases not matched to a gene. Germline V gene lookup returns CDR1 SGHRS and CDR2 YFSETQ. The CDR3 length is 15 residues. CDR3: CASSPLAGKEETQYF. DNA of the CDR3: TGCGCCAGCAGTCCTCTAGCGGGAAAGGAAGAGACCCAGTACTTC.

The rearrangement joins TRBV5-1 to TRBJ1-4; 9 bases align to TRBD1. CDR3 length equals 14 residues. From germline, CDR1 is SGHRS and CDR2 YFSETQ. Trimming cost V 0 bases and J 12 bases; bases outside gene matches: 6. As DNA, the CDR3 is TGCGCCAGCAGCTTGGGGACAGGGGTTAATCAACTGTTTTTT. It specifies CASSLGTGVNQLFF.

The chain is built from TRBV19 and TRBJ2-3; 7 bases are shared with TRBD2. Trimming at V came to 6 bases and at J to 0 bases, leaving 6 bases not matched to a gene. This CDR3 spans 15 amino acids. Germline V gene lookup returns CDR1 LNHDA and CDR2 SQIVND (reference sequence). In nucleotides, the CDR3 is TGTGCCAGTAGAAGCCTAGCGGTTAGCACAGATACGCAGTATTTT. Protein product: CASRSLAVSTDTQYF.